The rows below give T cell receptor beta chains drawn from one sample of a study of cytomegalovirus exposure and HLA in healthy donors. Using immunoSEQ multiplex PCR, the repertoire was profiled, and TCRdb retains in-frame clones only, with some absent. The data hold 180,000 or so clones, with 70% to 85% observed a single time. The sample was PBMCs. These receptors came from a boy aged 2-15 years in good health and CMV-seronegative. Both conserved end residues are trimmed from each CDR3. The order of the fields is V gene, CDR3 length, J gene, D gene, clone size, CDR3 protein. A D gene is named only where the DNA matches it firmly. A row's size may be missing; if present it is once, few, many or a size class.

>TRBV7-2|14|TRBJ2-7|-|-
ASSLVGGQRVSEQY
>TRBV2|12|TRBJ1-1|TRBD1|-
ASSETGVWTEAF
>TRBV4-3|13|TRBJ2-3|-|few
ASSRHISAWDTQY
>TRBV5-1|12|TRBJ2-7|-|-
ASSSTGESVEQY
>TRBV5-1|11|TRBJ2-5|-|-
ASRELFQETQY
>TRBV7-8|14|-|TRBD2|-
ASSGRGREGTYEQY
>TRBV6-1|9|TRBJ2-7|-|-
ASSNSYEQY
>TRBV2|13|TRBJ2-7|-|-
ASSESFIRAYEQY
>TRBV11-2|13|TRBJ2-3|-|once
ASSLRRGFTDTQY
>TRBV7-9|11|TRBJ1-2|-|-
ASSITRTYGYT
>TRBV7-2|11|TRBJ2-7|-|-
ASSLARDYEQY
>TRBV7-2|14|TRBJ1-2|TRBD1|-
ASSLWTGGMNYGYT
>TRBV4-3|13|TRBJ2-3|TRBD2|-
ASSHRGGVEDTQY
>TRBV6-5|13|TRBJ1-6|TRBD1|-
ASSIQGARDSPLH
>TRBV4-3|14|TRBJ2-3|-|-
ASSQTVVRGTDTQY
>TRBV6-1|13|TRBJ2-3|TRBD2|-
ASSRQAGGADTQY
>TRBV9|13|TRBJ2-1|-|-
ASSVDEGSYNEQF
>TRBV6-5|12|TRBJ2-1|-|-
ASSYFGRDNEQF
>TRBV5-8|12|TRBJ1-5|TRBD1|-
ASSSGQGNQPQH
>TRBV7-9|12|TRBJ1-1|-|-
ASSLVGPGAEAF
>TRBV5-4|15|TRBJ2-3|TRBD2|-
ASSLGTSGGAQDTQY
>TRBV10-2|12|TRBJ1-1|TRBD1|-
ASTPTGLGGEAF
>TRBV9|12|TRBJ1-2|-|-
ASSVGPQNYGYT
>TRBV2|14|TRBJ1-3|TRBD1|-
ASKFNIRDRGNTIY
>TRBV11-2|14|TRBJ2-5|TRBD2|-
ASSLFVGGYQETQY
>TRBV6-5|11|TRBJ2-1|TRBD2|-
ASTLRGTSEQF
>TRBV19|12|TRBJ2-5|-|-
ASSAPGMGQTQY
>TRBV7-9|17|TRBJ2-6|-|-
ASSFPPSEPISGANVLT
>TRBV10-3|11|TRBJ1-3|-|-
AISDAAGNTIY
>TRBV4-1|15|TRBJ2-6|-|-
ASSQPAARSGANVLT
>TRBV9|12|TRBJ1-1|-|-
ASSGNPGYTEAF
>TRBV9|11|TRBJ1-1|-|-
ASSPPTDTEAF
>TRBV6-5|13|TRBJ1-6|-|-
ASSYSIGAGSPLH
>TRBV5-6|13|TRBJ1-5|-|-
ASSFYSGGNQPQH
>TRBV7-2|11|TRBJ2-7|TRBD1|-
ASSLGQPYEQY
>TRBV7-9|13|TRBJ2-7|TRBD2|few
ASTFSTSGGHEQY
>TRBV11-1|6|TRBJ1-3|-|-
ASSPRG
>TRBV7-9|9|TRBJ2-7|-|-
ASSSAYEQY
>TRBV15|13|TRBJ1-1|-|few
ATSRGGAPNTEAF
>TRBV18|19|TRBJ1-6|TRBD1|few
ASSPPATGGAKGSYNSPLH
>TRBV4-2|15|TRBJ2-7|TRBD1|-
ASSQGGLRDRTYEQY
>TRBV7-8|14|TRBJ2-7|TRBD2|-
ASSPTRLADTYEQY
>TRBV6-5|12|-|TRBD1|-
ASRGQGGPYEQY
>TRBV2|11|TRBJ1-4|-|once
ASIRGTNEKLF
>TRBV9|10|TRBJ2-2|-|-
ASSPLFGELF
>TRBV19|15|TRBJ1-1|-|-
ASSIDPGDPWRTEAF
>TRBV25-1|10|TRBJ1-2|TRBD1|-
ASSEQGEGYT
>TRBV5-1|12|TRBJ2-7|TRBD1|-
ASSSGQAHYEQY
>TRBV19|13|TRBJ1-1|-|once
ASTRGGTYWVKAF
>TRBV7-9|17|TRBJ2-2|TRBD2|-
ASSFAGVAGGQNTGELF
>TRBV10-3|11|TRBJ2-1|-|-
AITAAGYNEQF
>TRBV11-1|13|TRBJ2-7|-|-
ASSQTGGGAGEQY
>TRBV6-6|12|TRBJ2-3|-|-
ASSYRGSTDTQY
>TRBV6-5|13|TRBJ2-3|-|-
ASSYSVQGTDTQY
>TRBV10-3|12|TRBJ1-4|-|-
AISVAPINEKLF